What follows describes a single TCR beta chain. Its antigen target is currently unknown. Base qualities are not recorded, but no much larger clone differs from it by a single base. Taken from cysteine to phenylalanine, the CDR3 has 13 residues. The only DNA kept is the CDR3, 39 bases in frame from the first base. V is shortened by 0 bases, J by 8 bases, and the region joining them spans 7 bases. The immunoSEQ Assay, a bias-controlled multiplex PCR, was used to amplify TCRbeta CDR3 regions from genomic DNA. On the authors' methods: The number of nucleated cells in each sample was estimated from the amplification of reference gene primers within the assay. To quantify the absolute abundance of each unique TCRbeta CDR3 rearrangement, sequence reads were collapsed and filtered. For each sample, productive Simpson clonality was calculated as the square root of Simpson's diversity index across productive rearrangements. TCRdb took this table from immuneACCESS and kept in-frame rearrangements with V and J called. Such tables lack part of the clones; where checked against another copy, unresolved V genes explain under half of the gap, and the rest is unexplained. V and J calls plus clone size are reproduced from that table; the DNA served to infer D and trimming. Within this sample are approximately 150,000 clones, with 81% of them counted one time only. Approximately 5.6% of the sample comes from the top ten.

The entry originates in a study of blood T cell repertoires in COVID-19 (dated by TCRdb to about 2020). About the full investigation: The collaborator samples originated in the United States, Italy and Spain and spanned the acute and convalescent phases of COVID-19. Where available, HLA class I and class II types were taken from metadata supplied by the sample provider and were not determined by assay-based typing. Subjects who had been exposed to COVID-19, were actively infected with it, or had recovered from it provided the deeply sampled blood TCRbeta repertoires that made up the dataset. The prospective study material was composed of cDNA or gDNA derived from T cells, B-cell-depleted T cells, or PBMCs. The repertoires were released in a freely available public database meant as a resource for research on the immune response to SARS-CoV-2. Sample metadata almost always included a de-identified subject ID, COVID-19 status, age in years and sex. Samples were obtained from the ongoing ImmuneRACE study (first 160 participants) and from some 1,200 subjects provided by 6 global collaborators. The paper's findings and limits, for the study overall: How much clinical and demographic metadata was included differed by source and by participant, and the metadata was provided uncurated.

Participants in the prospective study were enrolled through a virtual design, were aged roughly 18 to 100 years, and lived in under 25 United States geographic areas. Cohort assignment in the prospective study relied on participant-reported clinical history from a screening survey and a study questionnaire. Mobile phlebotomists in the prospective study collected whole blood, serum and a nasopharyngeal or oropharyngeal swab from every participant. Participants in the prospective study had the option to provide additional blood draws and questionnaires over a roughly two-month period. Before DNA extraction, blood samples from the prospective study were shipped at room temperature or frozen.

The V gene is TRBV12-3 or TRBV12-4 and the J gene is TRBJ1-4, with no confidently assigned D gene. The clonotype comes from a woman aged 40 to 50 with acute COVID-19. The sample was PBMCs or T cells enriched from blood (not recorded which). CDR3 loop: CASSLAEDEKLFF. The DNA sequence reads TGTGCCAGCAGTTTAGCGGAGGACGAAAAACTGTTTTTT.